A selection of T cell receptor beta chains follows, all from one sample in a study of blood T cell repertoires in COVID-19. The repertoire was sequenced with immunoSEQ multiplex PCR; TCRdb's copy has only in-frame clones and lacks some. Seen here are 84,000 or so clones, 80% observed once, and the top ten hold around 21%. The sequencing input was peripheral blood. Every receptor here comes from a woman aged 80 or over with acute or convalescent COVID-19. Each CDR3 is given with its conserved first and last residue. The D gene is left open where the match is weak. Clone size is not always given. Where it is, it says once, few, many or a class for expanded clones.

d_gene: NA; j_gene: TRBJ1-4; abundance: once; v_gene: TRBV5-1; CDR3nt: TGCGCCAGCAGCTTGGCCGGGGATCCTGAAAAACTGTTTTTT; CDR3aa: CASSLAGDPEKLFF
d_gene: NA; j_gene: TRBJ1-2; abundance: NA; v_gene: TRBV3-1/TRBV3-2; CDR3nt: TGTGCCAGCAGCCCCTTAGCAGGGTTTGGCTACACCTTC; CDR3aa: CASSPLAGFGYTF
d_gene: NA; j_gene: TRBJ2-2; abundance: NA; v_gene: TRBV28; CDR3nt: TGTGCCAGCAGTTCCCTAGCCAGGAACACCGGGGAGCTGTTTTTT; CDR3aa: CASSSLARNTGELFF
d_gene: NA; j_gene: TRBJ2-7; abundance: NA; v_gene: TRBV15; CDR3nt: TGTGCCACCAGCAGAGATCGGGTCCAAGCCTACGAGCAGTACTTC; CDR3aa: CATSRDRVQAYEQYF
d_gene: NA; j_gene: TRBJ2-1; abundance: NA; v_gene: TRBV29-1; CDR3nt: TGCAGCGGACTGACAGAGATCAATGAGCAGTTCTTC; CDR3aa: CSGLTEINEQFF
d_gene: NA; j_gene: TRBJ2-7; abundance: NA; v_gene: TRBV9; CDR3nt: TGTGCCAGCAGCGTAGGGGGCAGTTCAGACGAGCAGTACTTC; CDR3aa: CASSVGGSSDEQYF
d_gene: NA; j_gene: TRBJ2-1; abundance: NA; v_gene: TRBV7-8; CDR3nt: TGTGCCAGCAGCTTAGCTACTAAGCAGTTCTTC; CDR3aa: CASSLATKQFF
d_gene: TRBD2; j_gene: TRBJ2-7; abundance: NA; v_gene: TRBV30; CDR3nt: TGTGCCTGGAATTTCGGGGGGAGGGAGCAGTACTTC; CDR3aa: CAWNFGGREQYF
d_gene: TRBD2; j_gene: TRBJ2-3; abundance: NA; v_gene: TRBV4-2; CDR3nt: TGTGCCAGCAGCCCGAAGAAGGCTAGCGGGGGGGCTAACCCCACAGATACGCAGTATTTT; CDR3aa: CASSPKKASGGANPTDTQYF
d_gene: NA; j_gene: TRBJ2-1; abundance: few; v_gene: TRBV18; CDR3nt: TGTGCCAGCTCACCTCGACTTGGCTCCTACAATGAGCAGTTCTTC; CDR3aa: CASSPRLGSYNEQFF
d_gene: TRBD1; j_gene: TRBJ2-7; abundance: NA; v_gene: TRBV6-6; CDR3nt: TGTGCCAGCACTCGGGACAGTTTGATCTACGAGCAGTACTTC; CDR3aa: CASTRDSLIYEQYF
d_gene: TRBD2; j_gene: TRBJ2-1; abundance: once; v_gene: TRBV27; CDR3nt: TGTGCCAGCAGACCGGGACTAGCATCCCAGCAGTTCTTC; CDR3aa: CASRPGLASQQFF
d_gene: TRBD1; j_gene: TRBJ2-3; abundance: NA; v_gene: TRBV6-1; CDR3nt: TGTGCCAGCAGTGACCCACCGGGACAGGGTACAGATACGCAGTATTTT; CDR3aa: CASSDPPGQGTDTQYF
d_gene: TRBD1; j_gene: TRBJ1-3; abundance: NA; v_gene: TRBV15; CDR3nt: TGTGCCACCAGCAGAGAGGACAGGGGACTCTCTGGAAACACCATATATTTT; CDR3aa: CATSREDRGLSGNTIYF
d_gene: TRBD2; j_gene: TRBJ2-5; abundance: few; v_gene: TRBV18; CDR3nt: TGTGCCAGCTCACCACCAACGGGGCCGGGGGGGACCCAGTACTTC; CDR3aa: CASSPPTGPGGTQYF
d_gene: NA; j_gene: TRBJ2-1; abundance: NA; v_gene: TRBV29-1; CDR3nt: TGCAGCGTTGTTAGCCACTCCTACTCCTACAATGAGCAGTTCTTC; CDR3aa: CSVVSHSYSYNEQFF
d_gene: NA; j_gene: TRBJ2-7; abundance: once; v_gene: TRBV6-5; CDR3nt: TGTGCCAGCAGTTACTCGGGTAGCGGAGGTTACGAGCAGTACTTC; CDR3aa: CASSYSGSGGYEQYF
d_gene: TRBD2; j_gene: TRBJ2-1; abundance: NA; v_gene: TRBV19; CDR3nt: TGTGCCAGTAGCCAACTAGCGGGGGCCCCGGGTGAGCAGTTCTTC; CDR3aa: CASSQLAGAPGEQFF
d_gene: TRBD2; j_gene: TRBJ2-3; abundance: NA; v_gene: TRBV6-2/TRBV6-3; CDR3nt: TGTGCCAGCAGTTATAGACTAGCTGATCCCACAGATACGCAGTATTTT; CDR3aa: CASSYRLADPTDTQYF
d_gene: NA; j_gene: TRBJ2-3; abundance: NA; v_gene: TRBV24-1; CDR3nt: TGTGCCACCAGTGAAGGACTGGCTAGCACAGATACGCAGTATTTT; CDR3aa: CATSEGLASTDTQYF
d_gene: NA; j_gene: TRBJ1-2; abundance: NA; v_gene: TRBV18; CDR3nt: TGTGCCAGCTCACCCCAGGGTTCAGATGGCTACACCTTC; CDR3aa: CASSPQGSDGYTF
d_gene: TRBD1; j_gene: TRBJ2-2; abundance: NA; v_gene: TRBV23-1; CDR3nt: TGCGCCAGCAGTCAATCCAGGGGGCAGGTCATGCACACCGGGGAGCTGTTTTTT; CDR3aa: CASSQSRGQVMHTGELFF
d_gene: TRBD1; j_gene: TRBJ2-1; abundance: NA; v_gene: TRBV5-6; CDR3nt: TGTGCCAGCAGCTTGGCTGGACAGGCCTTCAATGAGCAGTTCTTC; CDR3aa: CASSLAGQAFNEQFF
d_gene: NA; j_gene: TRBJ1-1; abundance: NA; v_gene: TRBV6-5; CDR3nt: TGTGCCAGCAGTTACTCGAGATCTACAGCTAACACTGAAGCTTTCTTT; CDR3aa: CASSYSRSTANTEAFF
d_gene: TRBD1; j_gene: TRBJ2-2; abundance: NA; v_gene: TRBV19; CDR3nt: TGTGCCAGTAGTATCGACAGGGACACCGGGGAGCTGTTTTTT; CDR3aa: CASSIDRDTGELFF